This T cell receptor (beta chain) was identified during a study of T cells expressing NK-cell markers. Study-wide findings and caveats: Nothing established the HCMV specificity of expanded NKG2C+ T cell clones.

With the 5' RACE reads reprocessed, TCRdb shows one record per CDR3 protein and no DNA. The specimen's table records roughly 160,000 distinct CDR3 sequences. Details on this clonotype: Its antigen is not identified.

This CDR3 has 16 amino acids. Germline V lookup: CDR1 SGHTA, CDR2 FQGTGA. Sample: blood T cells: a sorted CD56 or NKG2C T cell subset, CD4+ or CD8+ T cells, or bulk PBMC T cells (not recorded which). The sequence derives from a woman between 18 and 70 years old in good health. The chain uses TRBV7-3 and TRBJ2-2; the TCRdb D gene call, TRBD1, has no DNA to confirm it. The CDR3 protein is CASSSSGTGFSGELFF.